The clone carrying this T cell receptor beta chain has a single count. The record originates from a study of blood T cell repertoires in COVID-19. Study-level information: From the United States, Italy and Spain came samples of acute and convalescent COVID-19.

The CDR3 extends over 13 amino acids. Germline V lookup: CDR1 SGHNT, CDR2 YYREEE (reference sequence). Trimming took 3 bases from V and 2 from J, leaving 8 bases between them. TCRdb keeps only in-frame clones here, not all; method: immunoSEQ multiplex PCR. The data contain approximately 280,000 clones, roughly 91% of them seen just once; the ten biggest clones take up about 4.6%. This TCR was sampled from a man aged 35-49 years with acute or convalescent COVID-19. Sequenced: peripheral blood. The chain joins TRBV5-4 to TRBJ1-2, with D tentatively TRBD1 (5 bases). For the CDR3, the DNA is TGTGCCAGCAGCTCAGGGAACAACTATGGCTACACCTTC. Its protein is CASSSGNNYGYTF.